The 22 T cell receptor beta chains listed next were all sequenced from one sample in a study of PD-1 blockade in classical Hodgkin lymphoma. Time point indicated: cycle 4 day 1 (C4D1), after 6 weeks of nivolumab. No patient escaped relapse after autologous stem cell transplantation, and brentuximab vedotin exposure varied. Thawed PBMCs supplied CD8+ T cells via magnetic negative selection. The assay was immunoSEQ multiplex PCR, and TCRdb's table has in-frame clones only and misses some. Of around 21,000 clones in the sample, 88% were seen once. Sequenced here: CD8+ T cells from blood, sampled before the fourth cycle of nivolumab. The receptors here all came from a human donor with classical Hodgkin lymphoma.

J is TRBJ1-5 and V is TRBV27; D is possibly TRBD1 (6 bases). V dropped 7 bases and J dropped 4 bases, with 11 bases sitting between them. In germline, CDR1 is MNHEY, CDR2 SMNVEV (reference sequence). The CDR3 runs 13 residues. The CDR3: CASTEGGNQPQHF. The CDR3 DNA is TGTGCCAGCACCGAGGGGGGGAATCAGCCCCAGCATTTT.

This clone has only a few counts. The gene calls are TRBV27 and TRBJ2-7; tentatively, D is TRBD1 or TRBD2 (5 bases each). CDR1 is MNHEY, CDR2 SMNVEV, per germline (reference sequence). Trimming cost V 5 bases and J 1 base, with 9 bases left between them. The CDR3 length is 13 residues. CDR3 sequence: CASSPGASYEQYF. The CDR3 DNA sequence: TGTGCCAGCAGTCCCGGGGCTTCCTACGAGCAGTACTTC.

Only a few counts were recorded for this clone. The gene calls are TRBV30 and TRBJ1-1; D is unclear. V dropped 2 bases and J dropped 1 base, with 8 bases sitting between them. Germline-derived CDR1 and CDR2 are GTSNPN and SVGIG (reference sequence). The CDR3 consists of 13 residues. The chain's CDR3 is CAWSTQSNTEAFF. CDR3 DNA sequence: TGTGCCTGGAGTACACAGTCGAACACTGAAGCTTTCTTT.

The chain combines TRBV29-1 with TRBJ2-7; D might be TRBD2 (6 bases). The V and J ends lost 6 bases and 3 bases respectively, with 12 bases between them. The CDR3 runs 12 residues. CDR1 and CDR2 (germline): SQVTM, ANQGSEA. The CDR3 is CSVAGAGYEQYF. The CDR3 DNA reads TGCAGCGTCGCAGGAGCGGGCTACGAGCAGTACTTC.

This clone was seen a few times. This chain joins TRBV6-6 and TRBJ1-5; 7 bases line up with TRBD1. Germline loops: CDR1 MNHNY, CDR2 SVGAGI (reference sequence). Germline trimming cut 8 bases from V and 4 bases from J; bases unmatched to any gene: 5. This CDR3 spans 13 amino acids. The DNA of the CDR3 is TGTGCCAGCTGGGGACAGAGGAATCAGCCCCAGCATTTT. Amino acid sequence: CASWGQRNQPQHF.

The chain has TRBV7-7 and TRBJ2-2; 8 bases are shared with TRBD1. Unmatched junction bases numbered 4, after V lost 6 bases and J lost 1 base. CDR1 and CDR2 from the germline V gene are SSHAT and FNYEAQ (reference sequence). The CDR3 spans 15 residues. CDR3 coding DNA: TGTGCCAGCAGTTCCGGGACAGGGAACACCGGGGAGCTGTTTTTT. Translated: CASSSGTGNTGELFF.

V and J are TRBV28 and TRBJ2-6; D is possibly TRBD1 or TRBD2 (6 bases each). Germline V CDR1 and CDR2: MDHEN, SYDVKM. Trimming shortened V by 5 bases and J by 2 bases, and 10 bases separated the two germline ends. The CDR3 has 15 amino acids. CDR3 protein: CASSLGGTGANVLTF. The CDR3 region has the DNA TGTGCCAGCAGTCTAGGGGGGACTGGGGCCAACGTCCTGACTTTC.

This clone was detected a few times. This chain uses TRBV6-5 with TRBJ1-3; D is ambiguous. The CDR3 consists of 15 residues. V lost 1 base to trimming and J lost 4 bases, with 11 bases between them. Germline V gene sequence: CDR1 MNHEY, CDR2 SVGAGI. The CDR3 region has the DNA TGTGCCAGCAGTTACTTACGGGGTGCCGGAAACACCATATATTTT. As protein: CASSYLRGAGNTIYF.

V and J are TRBV5-5 and TRBJ1-1; no reliable D call. V dropped 0 bases and J dropped 1 base, with 10 bases sitting between them. There are 15 residues in the CDR3. Germline V gives CDR1 SGHKS, CDR2 YYEKEE (reference sequence). CDR3 sequence reads: CASSLVGLQNTEAFF. The CDR3 DNA sequence: TGTGCCAGCAGCTTGGTAGGTTTACAGAACACTGAAGCTTTCTTT.

V gene TRBV27 combines with J gene TRBJ2-2; no definite D call. CDR1 and CDR2 from the germline V gene are MNHEY and SMNVEV (reference sequence). The length of the CDR3 is 11 residues. Trimming removed 10 bases from V and 5 bases from J, with 8 bases in between. The CDR3 region is CATQLTGELFF. Written as DNA, the CDR3 is TGTGCCACCCAGCTGACCGGGGAGCTGTTTTTT.

The chain is built from TRBV30 and TRBJ1-5; D not resolved. The CDR3 spans 14 residues. With 1 base removed from V and 0 bases from J, the gap between germline ends came to 7 bases. Germline values: CDR1 GTSNPN, CDR2 SVGIG (reference sequence). The CDR3 loop is CAWSGGYSNQPQHF. Written as DNA, the CDR3 is TGTGCCTGGAGTGGGGGATATAGCAATCAGCCCCAGCATTTT.

The gene calls are TRBV9 and TRBJ2-1, with 8 bases aligning to TRBD2. Looked up from germline, CDR1 is SGDLS and CDR2 is YYNGEE. The CDR3 is 14 amino acids. Losses at the gene ends were 7 bases for V and 3 bases for J; bases not matched to a gene: 6. The CDR3 DNA reads TGTGCCAGCGGGAGCGGGGGAGGCTACAATGAGCAGTTCTTC. Translation gives CASGSGGGYNEQFF.

For this clone: A read error may account for a junction end that differs from germline. The chain couples TRBV7-9 to TRBJ2-3; D not resolved. In germline, CDR1 is SEHNR, CDR2 FQNEAQ (reference sequence). This CDR3 has 11 residues. CDR3 protein: CAGSFGDTQYF. CDR3 bases: TGTGCCGGCAGCTTTGGAGATACGCAGTATTTT.

This clone has a single count. V and J are TRBV5-4 and TRBJ2-7; D is undetermined. This CDR3 contains 14 residues. V lost 2 bases to trimming and J lost 4 bases, with 13 bases between them. CDR1 and CDR2 (germline): SGHNT, YYREEE (reference sequence). The CDR3 reads CASSFSPILYEQYF. The CDR3 DNA reads as TGTGCCAGCAGCTTCTCCCCCATACTATACGAGCAGTACTTC.

The chain employs TRBV9 and TRBJ2-3; the D gene is possibly TRBD1 (5 bases). The germline V and J ends were trimmed by 0 bases and 2 bases, with 13 bases remaining between them. CDR1 SGDLS and CDR2 YYNGEE come from the germline V gene. This CDR3 spans 16 amino acids. The CDR3 loop reads CASSVEGAAPTDTQYF. CDR3 sequence (DNA): TGTGCCAGCAGCGTAGAAGGGGCGGCCCCCACAGATACGCAGTATTTT.

The V and J genes are TRBV28 and TRBJ2-7; the D gene is possibly TRBD1 (6 bases). This CDR3 is 15 amino acids long. Germline V gene sequence: CDR1 MDHEN, CDR2 SYDVKM. Trimming removed 5 bases at V and 3 bases at J, with 17 bases between. The CDR3 protein is CASSGVRDNHYEQYF. The CDR3 DNA reads as TGTGCCAGCAGTGGGGTAAGGGACAATCACTACGAGCAGTACTTC.

This rearrangement joins TRBV29-1 to TRBJ2-5, with a tentative D call TRBD1 (5 bases). The last part of the DNA fits TRBJ2-7 better; the J call may be wrong. There are 13 residues in the CDR3. Germline CDR1 reads SQVTM; CDR2 reads ANQGSEA. CDR3 nucleotides: TGCAGCGTTGTGTTCTTGCTGGGGCCCGAGCAGTACTTC. As protein: CSVVFLLGPEQYF.

The rearrangement joins TRBV7-9 to TRBJ2-3, with 9 bases aligning to TRBD1. The length of the CDR3 is 16 residues. The germline CDR1 and CDR2 sequences are SEHNR and FQNEAQ (reference sequence). After removal of 3 bases from V and 5 bases from J, the junction contained 9 bases not matched to a gene. As DNA, the CDR3 is TGTGCCAGCAGCTTGGCAGACAGGGGGTTGAGAGATACGCAGTATTTT. Its protein product is CASSLADRGLRDTQYF.

V usage is TRBV28 and J usage is TRBJ1-1; D is perhaps TRBD1 (5 bases). V was pared by 6 bases and J by 5 bases, with 16 bases between. CDR1 and CDR2 from the germline V gene are MDHEN and SYDVKM. This CDR3 is 14 amino acids long. CDR3 sequence reads: CASSLTAGRTEAFF. DNA for the CDR3: TGTGCCAGCAGCCTAACAGCGGGGCGGACTGAAGCTTTCTTT.

The rearrangement joins TRBV7-9 to TRBJ2-3; unclear D gene. The V gene lost 1 base and the J gene lost 3 bases, with 14 bases spanning the gap. The CDR3 length is 16 residues. The V gene's germline CDR1 is SEHNR and CDR2 FQNEAQ (reference sequence). The CDR3 DNA follows: TGTGCCAGCAGCTTAGTCGATGTTGTCGAGACAGATACGCAGTATTTT. It yields the protein CASSLVDVVETDTQYF.

The genes are TRBV25-1 and TRBJ2-1; a weak D match, TRBD2 (5 bases). Germline V lookup: CDR1 MGHDK, CDR2 SYGVNS. V was shortened by 8 bases and J by 3 bases, with 11 bases between the two germline ends. This CDR3 has 13 residues. The CDR3 coding sequence is TGTGCCAGCCTCTCGAGCGGCTACAATGAGCAGTTCTTC. Translation: CASLSSGYNEQFF.

The chain uses TRBV25-1 and TRBJ1-2, with TRBD1 identical over 9 bases. Germline trimming cut 1 base from V and 8 bases from J; bases unmatched to any gene: 14. The length of the CDR3 is 17 residues. Germline V gene sequence: CDR1 MGHDK, CDR2 SYGVNS. The CDR3 reads CASSESLRARTGEGYTF. CDR3 in DNA: TGTGCCAGCAGTGAATCTCTAAGAGCCCGGACAGGGGAGGGCTACACCTTC.